The 32 T cell receptor beta chains given below trace back to one sample, sequenced in a study of blood T cells in healthy people across ages. Using a J-beta primer mix together with a sample-barcoded 5' primer, a second PCR was run for roughly 6 to 11 cycles. TCRdb itself ran the 5' RACE reads through MiXCR, one entry per CDR3 protein. The sample includes roughly 500,000 distinct CDR3 sequences, roughly 28% of them seen just once. The sample consisted of blood. The receptors here all came from a woman in her 70s in good health.

This clonotype was counted a few times. The CDR3 DNA follows: TGCGCCAGCAGCCGACCAGCGGGGGACAATGAGCAGTTCTTC. As protein: CASSRPAGDNEQFF. The chain couples TRBV5-1 to TRBJ2-1; 8 nucleotides line up with TRBD2. V shed 4 bases and J 5 bases; nucleotides not matched to a gene: 5. This CDR3 is built from 14 residues. From germline, CDR1 is SGHRS and CDR2 YFSETQ.

The gene calls are TRBV6-1 and TRBJ2-7; D tentatively reads TRBD1 or TRBD2 (5 bases each). This CDR3 spans 14 amino acids. From germline, CDR1 is MNHNS and CDR2 SASEGT. The V and J ends lost 7 bases and 3 bases respectively, with 16 bases between them. Here the CDR3 DNA reads TGTGCCAGCACGGACCCGGGACGCATCTACGAGCAGTACTTC. Translation: CASTDPGRIYEQYF.

To note about this clonotype: One end of the junction varies from germline; a read error may be responsible. This sequence joins TRBV20-1 and TRBJ2-1, with 13 positions matching TRBD2. Germline V gives CDR1 DFQATT, CDR2 SNEGSKA (reference sequence). This CDR3 is 15 amino acids long. This chain's CDR3 is CSAVTSGGASVEHYF. For the CDR3, the DNA is TGCAGTGCGGTAACTAGCGGGGGGGCTTCAGTCGAGCACTACTTC.

This clonotype has a handful of counts. The chain has TRBV5-1 and TRBJ2-5; 10 nucleotides line up with TRBD1. The DNA end is more similar to TRBJ2-7, so the J call may be wrong. The CDR3 is 14 amino acids. CDR1 is SGHRS, CDR2 YFSETQ, per germline. For the CDR3, the DNA is TGCGCCAGCAGTTCTGGACAGGGGGTAAGCGAGCAGTACTTC. Encoded protein: CASSSGQGVSEQYF.

CDR3 in DNA: TGCGCCAGCAGCCAAGAAGGGGCCCCTACGGGTGGGCAGTTCTTC. Translated: CASSQEGAPTGGQFF. The rearrangement joins TRBV4-1 to TRBJ2-1; maybe TRBD1 (5 bases). The CDR3 consists of 15 residues. Germline-derived CDR1 and CDR2 are MGHRA and YSYEKL. V was trimmed by 0 bases and J by 12 bases, leaving 18 bases between them.

In this sample, this clonotype turned up a few times. The CDR3 sequence: CASSYTVGRGFDEQFF. Here the CDR3 DNA reads TGTGCCAGCAGTTACACGGTCGGCCGAGGGTTCGATGAGCAGTTCTTC. The V and J genes are TRBV6-2 or TRBV6-3 and TRBJ2-1, with D tentatively TRBD2 (5 bases). There are 16 residues in the CDR3. The germline V and J ends were trimmed by 2 bases and 8 bases, with 19 bases remaining between them. CDR1 MNHEY and CDR2 SVGEGT come from the germline V gene.

The rearrangement joins TRBV6-2 or TRBV6-3 to TRBJ2-5; no clear D. The J call may be faulty, since TRBJ2-7 better matches the DNA end. Germline-derived CDR1 and CDR2 are MNHEY and SVGEGT. CDR3 size: 13 residues. The CDR3 DNA is TGTGCCAGCAGTGTGACACCAACCTACGAGCAGTACTTC. Amino acids: CASSVTPTYEQYF.

This sequence joins TRBV29-1 and TRBJ2-5; 12 bases are a match to TRBD1. The CDR3 is 14 residues long. The germline gives CDR1 SQVTM, CDR2 ANQGSEA. V shed 7 bases and J 1 base; nucleotides not matched to a gene: 4. CDR3 region: CSARDRGPQETQYF. As DNA, the CDR3 is TGCAGCGCTAGGGACAGGGGGCCCCAAGAGACCCAGTACTTC.

This chain connects TRBV4-3 to TRBJ2-2, with no clear D. CDR1 LGHNA and CDR2 YSLEER come from the germline V gene. The V gene lost 1 base and the J gene lost 3 bases, with 6 bases spanning the gap. There are 14 residues in the CDR3. CDR3 in amino acids: CASSQGLYTGELFF. CDR3 bases: TGCGCCAGCAGCCAAGGACTGTACACCGGGGAGCTGTTTTTT.

The V and J genes are TRBV20-1 and TRBJ2-1; D may be TRBD1 (5 bases). CDR1 is DFQATT and CDR2 is SNEGSKA in the germline V gene (reference sequence). The length of the CDR3 is 12 residues. V was trimmed by 3 bases and J by 10 bases, leaving 13 bases between them. The CDR3 here is CSASRQPGEQFF. In DNA form, the CDR3 reads TGCAGTGCTAGCCGACAGCCTGGCGAGCAGTTCTTC.

The chain recombines TRBV3-1 with TRBJ2-1; D unresolved. The CDR3 runs to 14 residues. Trimming cost V 1 base and J 0 bases, with 4 bases left between them. Looked up from germline, CDR1 is LGHDT and CDR2 is YNNKEL (reference sequence). This CDR3 is CASSQGSSYNEQFF. CDR3 nucleotides: TGTGCCAGCAGCCAAGGTAGCTCCTACAATGAGCAGTTCTTC.

This rearrangement joins TRBV7-3 to TRBJ2-1; the match to TRBD2 covers 7 bases. The germline CDR1 and CDR2 sequences are SGHTA and FQGTGA. The CDR3 contains 18 residues. The J segment lost 0 bases and the V segment lost 5 bases, leaving 13 bases of the junction unmatched. CDR3 DNA: TGTGCCAGCAGCCCCCTATCAGCGGGGTTACTCTCCTACAATGAGCAGTTCTTC. Translation gives CASSPLSAGLLSYNEQFF. Variable domain in full (rest from reference TRBV7-3 and TRBJ2-1): GAGVSQTPSNKVTEKGKYVELRCDPISGHTALYWYRQSLGQGPEFLIYFQGTGAADDSGLPNDRFFAVRPEGSVSTLKIQRTERGDSAVYLCASSPLSAGLLSYNEQFFGPGTRLTVL.

There are a few counts of this clonotype. Compared with germline, one end of the junction differs, possibly owing to a read error. The gene calls are TRBV14 and TRBJ2-1, with TRBD1 identical over 8 bases. Germline CDR1 is SGHDN and CDR2 is FVKESK. This CDR3 has 16 amino acids. This CDR3 is CASSHRTGLSYNEQFF. As DNA, the CDR3 is TGCGCCAGCAGCCACAGGACAGGGTTGTCCTACAATGAGCAGTTCTTC.

This clonotype was seen at least ten times. This rearrangement joins TRBV2 to TRBJ1-5, with D hard to call. Germline lookup yields CDR1 SNHLY and CDR2 FYNNEI. The CDR3 runs to 14 residues. Between the trimmed V and J ends, which lost 6 bases and 2 bases, there was a span of 11 bases. The CDR3 sequence is CASSRSRGNQPQHF. Here the CDR3 DNA reads TGTGCCAGCAGCCGAAGTAGGGGCAATCAGCCCCAGCATTTT. Based on the CDR3 plus reference TRBV2 and TRBJ1-5, the full variable domain is EPEVTQTPSHQVTQMGQEVILRCVPISNHLYFYWYRQILGQKVEFLVSFYNNEISEKSEIFDDQFSVERPDGSNFTLKIRSTKLEDSAMYFCASSRSRGNQPQHFGDGTRLSIL.

This clonotype was counted between two and nine times. The chain carries TRBV20-1 and TRBJ2-5; 7 nucleotides agree with TRBD1. The germline V gene has CDR1 DFQATT and CDR2 SNEGSKA (reference sequence). The CDR3 totals 17 residues. Trimming removed 1 base from V and 0 bases from J; junction bases left unmatched: 11. For the CDR3, the DNA is TGCAGTGCTAGAGCCGGGACAGACCAATTGTACCAAGAGACCCAGTACTTC. Translated: CSARAGTDQLYQETQYF.

This clonotype was counted only a few times. The genes are TRBV30 and TRBJ1-4; unclear D gene. Between the trimmed V and J ends, which lost 3 bases and 0 bases, there was a span of 8 bases. This CDR3 has 14 amino acids. From germline, CDR1 is GTSNPN and CDR2 SVGIG (reference sequence). As DNA, the CDR3 is TGTGCCTGGAGCAACGGGGCAACTAATGAAAAACTGTTTTTT. The encoded protein is CAWSNGATNEKLFF.

In this sample, this clonotype turned up a few times. The rearrangement uses TRBV4-3 and TRBJ2-5; 10 bases fit TRBD2. This CDR3 region has 13 residues. V was clipped by 0 bases and J by 10 bases; unmatched bases: 2. The V gene's germline CDR1 is LGHNA and CDR2 YSLEER. The CDR3 nucleotides are TGCGCCAGCAGCCAAGATAGCGGGGGGCACCAGTACTTC. This encodes CASSQDSGGHQYF.

This clonotype has a handful of counts. The rearrangement uses TRBV20-1 and TRBJ2-3, with 10 bases lining up with TRBD2. Germline V CDR1 and CDR2: DFQATT, SNEGSKA (reference sequence). The V gene end was trimmed by 5 bases and the J gene end by 3 bases; junction bases not matched to a gene: 5. The CDR3 length is 14 residues. CDR3 sequence: CSAPRLAGTDTQYF. CDR3 nucleotide sequence: TGCAGTGCTCCCCGACTAGCGGGTACAGATACGCAGTATTTT.

Only a few counts were recorded for this clonotype. The chain combines TRBV11-3 with TRBJ2-1; 8 nucleotides match TRBD2. CDR3 length: 14 amino acids. Germline V gene data show CDR1 as SGHNT and CDR2 as YENEEA. The V and J ends lost 2 bases and 9 bases, in that order; junction bases with no gene match: 6. The CDR3 loop is CASSLRGGPGEQFF. The DNA of the CDR3 is TGTGCCAGCAGCTTACGGGGGGGGCCGGGTGAGCAGTTCTTC.

On this clonotype: The junction departs from germline at one end; a sequencing error may be responsible. The chain carries TRBV30 and TRBJ1-1; no firm D call. This CDR3 has 13 amino acids. Per the germline V gene, CDR1 is GTSNPN and CDR2 is SVGIG (reference sequence). Written as DNA, the CDR3 is TGTGCCTGGAGTAAACCGACCGTGAGGGAAGCTTCCTTT. Translated, it gives CAWSKPTVREASF.

A few counts support this clonotype. The chain couples TRBV20-1 to TRBJ2-1; D is uncertain. Germline V gene lookup returns CDR1 DFQATT and CDR2 SNEGSKA (reference sequence). The CDR3 loop spans 13 amino acids. The germline V and J ends were trimmed by 4 bases and 6 bases, with 13 bases remaining between them. The CDR3 sequence: CSAIAPASNEQFF. In DNA, the CDR3 is TGCAGTGCTATCGCGCCCGCCTCCAATGAGCAGTTCTTC.

J is TRBJ2-7 and V is TRBV6-2 or TRBV6-3; 9 bases line up with TRBD2. Germline V gene sequence: CDR1 MNHEY, CDR2 SVGEGT. Trimming cost V 4 bases and J 0 bases; bases outside gene matches: 4. The CDR3 covers 15 residues. CDR3: CASSWTTSGSYEQYF. In nucleotides, the CDR3 is TGTGCCAGCAGTTGGACGACTAGCGGCTCCTACGAGCAGTACTTC.

The rearrangement uses TRBV7-2 and TRBJ1-3; 9 bases fit TRBD1. V shed 3 bases, J shed 3 bases, and the junction held 3 bases outside the gene matches. The CDR3 contains 15 residues. The V gene's germline CDR1 is SGHTA and CDR2 FQGNSA. The CDR3 DNA sequence: TGTGCCAGCAGCTTCGAGACAGGGGGTGGAAACACCATATATTTT. Translating gives CASSFETGGGNTIYF.

This clonotype was counted between two and nine times. The V call is TRBV5-1, the J call TRBJ1-1; 10 positions match TRBD1. Unmatched junction bases numbered 5, after V lost 0 bases and J lost 0 bases. CDR3 length equals 17 residues. Germline-derived CDR1 and CDR2 are SGHRS and YFSETQ. CDR3 sequence: CASSLGWTGGLNTEAFF. The CDR3 coding sequence is TGCGCCAGCAGCTTGGGGTGGACAGGGGGTCTGAACACTGAAGCTTTCTTT.

The V call is TRBV11-3, the J call TRBJ2-7, with a weak D call TRBD1 (6 bases). The DNA end is more similar to TRBJ2-5, so the J call may be wrong. This CDR3 has 15 amino acids. The germline gives CDR1 SGHNT, CDR2 YENEEA. The CDR3, as DNA: TGTGCCAGCAGCCCCGACAGGTTTCCCATTGAGACCCAGTACTTC. Protein product: CASSPDRFPIETQYF.

This clonotype was observed a handful of times. The chain uses TRBV6-2 or TRBV6-3 and TRBJ1-1; D remains ambiguous. This CDR3 region has 13 residues. Looked up from germline, CDR1 is MNHEY and CDR2 is SVGEGT. Trimming shortened V by 6 bases and J by 4 bases, and 12 bases separated the two germline ends. The CDR3 is CASSPFMSTEAFF. CDR3 DNA: TGTGCCAGCAGCCCCTTTATGAGCACTGAAGCTTTCTTT.

The table lists this clonotype with a few counts. The chain couples TRBV2 to TRBJ2-3, with a possible D match to TRBD1 (5 bases). Deletions cut 4 bases from V and 14 bases from J, with 13 bases between. Germline V CDR1 and CDR2: SNHLY, FYNNEI. CDR3 length equals 11 residues. CDR3 bases: TGTGCCAGCAGTGCCAGTTACCAGGGGTATTTT. Protein: CASSASYQGYF.

The V and J genes are TRBV5-1 and TRBJ2-5; 8 nucleotides agree with TRBD2. The CDR3 totals 16 residues. J lost 1 base, V lost 3 bases, and 8 bases had no gene match. Germline values: CDR1 SGHRS, CDR2 YFSETQ. CDR3 protein: CASSSGVAGTQETQYF. CDR3 in DNA: TGCGCCAGCAGCTCCGGGGTAGCGGGGACCCAAGAGACCCAGTACTTC. The full variable domain, its missing parts supplied by reference TRBV5-1 and TRBJ2-5, is KAGVTQTPRYLIKTRGQQVTLSCSPISGHRSVSWYQQTPGQGLQFLFEYFSETQRNKGNFPGRFSGRQFSNSRSEMNVSTLELGDSALYLCASSSGVAGTQETQYFGPGTRLLVL.

The chain links TRBV20-1 to TRBJ1-6; 7 positions agree with TRBD1. V trimming: 5 bases; J trimming: 5 bases; junction bases outside the gene matches: 9. The CDR3 is 15 residues long. The germline V gene has CDR1 DFQATT and CDR2 SNEGSKA (reference sequence). CDR3 amino acids: CSAPVWDRDNSPLHF. CDR3 bases: TGCAGTGCTCCTGTCTGGGACAGAGATAATTCACCCCTCCACTTT.

The chain combines TRBV6-5 with TRBJ1-2; D perhaps matches TRBD1 (6 bases). The CDR3 loop spans 15 amino acids. CDR1 MNHEY and CDR2 SVGAGI come from the germline V gene. The V gene lost 2 bases and the J gene lost 0 bases, with 10 bases spanning the gap. The chain's CDR3 is CASSYDRITNYGYTF. In nucleotides, the CDR3 is TGTGCCAGCAGTTACGACAGGATAACTAACTATGGCTACACCTTC.

To note about this clonotype: The junction shows a germline mismatch at one end, possibly a read error. This chain links TRBV6-6 with TRBJ1-2, with a possible D match to TRBD1 (5 bases). The germline gives CDR1 MNHNY, CDR2 SVGAGI (reference sequence). CDR3 size: 13 residues. The CDR3, as DNA: TGTGCCTGCAGTTACTCCGGGGGGGATGGCTACACCTTC. This encodes CACSYSGGDGYTF.

This clonotype occurred a few times. This chain links TRBV9 with TRBJ1-2; the D is unclear. CDR3 length: 15 residues. Trimming pared 0 bases from V and 5 bases from J, leaving 14 bases between. Germline assignment: CDR1 SGDLS and CDR2 YYNGEE. The DNA of the CDR3 is TGTGCCAGCAGCGTAGCCGAGGGCGGAGTTTATGGCTACACCTTC. This encodes CASSVAEGGVYGYTF.